These 18 T cell receptor beta chains share one sample of origin, sequenced in a study of CD8+CD57+ T cells in acquired aplastic anemia. Those patients picked for sequencing had displayed CD8+CD57+ cell expansion on flow cytometry. Researchers used genomic DNA as the template to profile TCR beta VDJ and CDR3. TCRdb re-derived calls from the reads in MiXCR, one entry per CDR3 protein. The repertoire holds hundreds of thousands of distinct CDR3 sequences, around 30% seen once, with 0.82% in the top ten. Sample: sorted CD4+, CD8+, or CD8+CD57+ T cells (not recorded which) from PBMCs. The receptors here all came from a human donor with aplastic anemia.

This clonotype was recorded at least ten times. The genes are TRBV7-3 and TRBJ1-1; D is ambiguous. V was cut by 2 bases and J by 7 bases, with 5 bases left in between. CDR3 length: 11 amino acids. From germline, CDR1 is SGHTA and CDR2 FQGTGA. The CDR3: CASSLRGEAFF. The CDR3 bases are TGTGCCAGCAGCTTACGGGGTGAAGCTTTCTTT.

The chain links TRBV19 to TRBJ2-7; maybe TRBD2 (6 bases). This CDR3 has 15 amino acids. V lost 1 base, J lost 3 bases, and 13 bases lay in between. The germline V gene has CDR1 LNHDA and CDR2 SQIVND (reference sequence). CDR3 amino acids: CASSIAGTGFYEQYF. CDR3 DNA sequence: TGTGCCAGTAGTATAGCGGGGACTGGGTTCTACGAGCAGTACTTC.

The chain is built from TRBV15 and TRBJ1-1, with TRBD1 identical over 11 bases. CDR1 is LNHNV and CDR2 is YYDKDF in the germline V gene (reference sequence). The CDR3 has 17 residues. After removal of 0 bases from V and 5 bases from J, the junction contained 8 bases not matched to a gene. In nucleotides, the CDR3 is TGTGCCACCAGCAGAGATTTCGGACAGGGGGCGGGGACTGAAGCTTTCTTT. This sequence encodes CATSRDFGQGAGTEAFF.

The gene calls are TRBV5-4 and TRBJ2-2, with a tentative D call TRBD1 (6 bases). CDR3 length: 18 residues. V lost 1 base and J lost 2, with 18 bases in between. CDR1 is SGHNT and CDR2 is YYREEE in the germline V gene (reference sequence). The CDR3 loop reads CASSLWARADRNTGELFF. CDR3 in DNA: TGTGCCAGCAGCTTGTGGGCTCGAGCGGACAGAAACACCGGGGAGCTGTTTTTT.

This clonotype has ten or more counts. The chain links TRBV4-1 to TRBJ2-7, with 7 nucleotides matching TRBD2. Germline V CDR1 and CDR2: MGHRA, YSYEKL. V shed 3 bases and J 4 bases; nucleotides not matched to a gene: 6. The CDR3 is 14 residues long. The DNA for the CDR3 is TGCGCCAGCAGCCATCCGGGACTAAGGTACGAGCAGTACTTC. Translating gives CASSHPGLRYEQYF.

In its sample, this clonotype was seen many times. The chain uses TRBV7-9 and TRBJ1-1, with D perhaps matching TRBD1 (5 bases). Germline CDR1 reads SEHNR; CDR2 reads FQNEAQ (reference sequence). The V and J ends lost 5 bases and 7 bases respectively, with 11 bases between them. The CDR3 spans 12 residues. The chain's CDR3 is CASSIRQLEAFF. The CDR3 DNA is TGTGCCAGCAGCATCCGACAGCTTGAAGCTTTCTTT.

The chain joins TRBV29-1 to TRBJ1-5, with no clear D. The V gene lost 1 base and the J gene lost 3 bases, with 7 bases spanning the gap. Germline loops: CDR1 SQVTM, CDR2 ANQGSEA. This CDR3 has 13 amino acids. CDR3: CSVEGALNQPQHF. In DNA, the CDR3 is TGCAGCGTTGAAGGGGCCCTCAATCAGCCCCAGCATTTT.

In this sample, this clonotype turned up many times. The rearrangement uses TRBV11-3 and TRBJ1-2; no clear D gene. Germline values: CDR1 SGHNT, CDR2 YENEEA. The CDR3 runs to 15 residues. Trimming took 5 bases from V and 4 from J, leaving 17 bases between them. As DNA, the CDR3 is TGTGCCAGCAGCCCGGTGGACGGCATACCCTATGGCTACACCTTC. It specifies CASSPVDGIPYGYTF.

This clonotype was counted at least ten times. The chain carries TRBV14 and TRBJ2-7, with D perhaps TRBD2 (6 bases). V gave up 3 bases and J gave up 3 bases, with 9 bases separating them. The CDR3 contains 13 residues. Looked up from germline, CDR1 is SGHDN and CDR2 is FVKESK. CDR3 sequence reads: CASSQGLLYEQYF. CDR3 coding DNA: TGTGCCAGCAGCCAGGGACTTCTCTACGAGCAGTACTTC.

The chain combines TRBV7-9 with TRBJ1-1; D call uncertain. Germline CDR1 reads SEHNR; CDR2 reads FQNEAQ (reference sequence). The CDR3 length is 13 residues. The V and J ends lost 0 bases and 3 bases respectively, with 5 bases between them. CDR3 nucleotide sequence: TGTGCCAGCAGCTTAGCCAAGGACACTGAAGCTTTCTTT. It translates to CASSLAKDTEAFF.

Only a few counts were recorded for this clonotype. CDR3 amino acids: CASSAFRLAGANEQFF. The CDR3 DNA reads TGTGCCAGCAGCGCATTCAGGCTAGCGGGAGCCAATGAGCAGTTCTTC. The chain recombines TRBV14 with TRBJ2-1, with 10 bases that match TRBD2. The CDR3 runs 16 residues. Germline V gene lookup returns CDR1 SGHDN and CDR2 FVKESK. V lost 5 bases and J lost 6; bases outside the gene matches: 10.

This clonotype was seen many times. The chain links TRBV7-3 to TRBJ1-2; D perhaps matches TRBD1 (6 bases). This CDR3 contains 16 residues. The V and J ends lost 0 bases and 6 bases respectively, with 17 bases between them. Per the germline V gene, CDR1 is SGHTA and CDR2 is FQGTGA. The CDR3 sequence is CASSLTPRTGGDGYTF. CDR3 bases: TGTGCCAGCAGCTTAACCCCGCGAACTGGGGGCGATGGCTACACCTTC.

The chain links TRBV25-1 to TRBJ2-2; 7 nucleotides agree with TRBD1. V dropped 6 bases and J dropped 11; count of bases not matched to a gene: 15. The CDR3 contains 15 residues. CDR1 MGHDK and CDR2 SYGVNS come from the germline V gene. CDR3 protein: CASSHRTGRDGELFF. The CDR3 nucleotides read TGTGCCAGCAGCCATCGGACAGGTCGAGATGGCGAGCTGTTTTTT.

This chain uses TRBV3-1 with TRBJ1-2; 9 bases align to TRBD1. Germline V gene data show CDR1 as LGHDT and CDR2 as YNNKEL (reference sequence). The CDR3 is made up of 15 amino acids. Trimming at V came to 4 bases and at J to 4 bases, leaving 7 bases not matched to a gene. The CDR3 nucleotides are TGTGCCAGCAGCCTACGGGACAGGGTACCCTATGGCTACACCTTC. Residues: CASSLRDRVPYGYTF.

To note about this clonotype: This may stem from a read error, because a much larger clone lies one nucleotide away. In this CDR3 the conserved last residue, phenylalanine or tryptophan, is missing, so a read error is likely. The chain couples TRBV25-1 to TRBJ1-2; D uncertain. This CDR3 comprises 14 residues. Germline V gene data show CDR1 as MGHDK and CDR2 as SYGVNS. V was cut by 5 bases and J by 2 bases, with 12 bases left in between. CDR3 loop: CASSFAAENYGYTL. The DNA for the CDR3 is TGTGCCAGCAGTTTCGCGGCGGAGAACTATGGCTACACCCTC.

The chain links TRBV20-1 to TRBJ1-1; D gene uncertain. Trimming stripped 5 bases from V and 3 bases from J, with 16 bases between. CDR1 and CDR2 from the germline V gene are DFQATT and SNEGSKA (reference sequence). The CDR3 is 14 residues long. This CDR3 reads CSAQSGRLDTEAFF. CDR3 coding DNA: TGCAGTGCTCAAAGTGGCAGGTTGGACACTGAAGCTTTCTTT.

Many counts were recorded for this clonotype. One end of the junction fails to match germline, which may point to a read error. This chain connects TRBV5-1 to TRBJ2-7, with 9 bases lining up with TRBD2. This CDR3 spans 14 amino acids. Germline assignment: CDR1 SGHRS and CDR2 YFSETQ. The CDR3 is CASSLAGSSYEQYF. The CDR3 nucleotides are TGTGCCAGCAGCCTAGCGGGATCCTCCTACGAGCAGTACTTC.

The rearrangement joins TRBV5-1 to TRBJ1-1; TRBD1 matches 7 bases. Trimming removed 1 base from V and 6 bases from J; junction bases left unmatched: 21. Germline V CDR1 and CDR2: SGHRS, YFSETQ. The CDR3 runs to 19 residues. CDR3 loop: CASSLRIGQGDLLNPEAFF. In nucleotides, the CDR3 is TGCGCCAGCAGCTTGAGAATCGGGCAGGGGGACCTTCTAAACCCTGAAGCTTTCTTT. Drawing the rest from reference TRBV5-1 and TRBJ1-1, the complete variable domain is KAGVTQTPRYLIKTRGQQVTLSCSPISGHRSVSWYQQTPGQGLQFLFEYFSETQRNKGNFPGRFSGRQFSNSRSEMNVSTLELGDSALYLCASSLRIGQGDLLNPEAFFGQGTRLTVV.